This T cell receptor beta chain was identified in a study of blood T cells in healthy people across ages. A J-beta primer mix and a sample-barcoded 5' primer were used in a second PCR of roughly 6 to 11 cycles. Every single cDNA molecule received a tag from a template-switch adaptor with 12 random nucleotides. TCRdb reprocessed the 5' RACE reads with MiXCR, giving one entry per CDR3 protein. The sample holds under 750,000 distinct CDR3 sequences, roughly 43% seen once. Healthy Caucasians from Russia aged about 6 to 100 served as donors. Every donor provided 7.5 to 10 milliliters of peripheral blood. Whenever a sample was processed, at least 6.5 million PBMCs were isolated. Germline V lookup: CDR1 ENHRY, CDR2 SYGVKD. Deletions cut 6 bases from V and 4 bases from J, with 17 bases between. The CDR3 consists of 15 residues.

This sequence was found in a man older than 75 in good health. V usage is TRBV10-3 and J usage is TRBJ2-3; D might be TRBD1 (8 bases). Sequenced material: blood. CDR3 sequence (DNA): TGTGCCATCAGGCGGGGGACAGGTGTTGCAGATACGCAGTATTTT. The encoded protein is CAIRRGTGVADTQYF.